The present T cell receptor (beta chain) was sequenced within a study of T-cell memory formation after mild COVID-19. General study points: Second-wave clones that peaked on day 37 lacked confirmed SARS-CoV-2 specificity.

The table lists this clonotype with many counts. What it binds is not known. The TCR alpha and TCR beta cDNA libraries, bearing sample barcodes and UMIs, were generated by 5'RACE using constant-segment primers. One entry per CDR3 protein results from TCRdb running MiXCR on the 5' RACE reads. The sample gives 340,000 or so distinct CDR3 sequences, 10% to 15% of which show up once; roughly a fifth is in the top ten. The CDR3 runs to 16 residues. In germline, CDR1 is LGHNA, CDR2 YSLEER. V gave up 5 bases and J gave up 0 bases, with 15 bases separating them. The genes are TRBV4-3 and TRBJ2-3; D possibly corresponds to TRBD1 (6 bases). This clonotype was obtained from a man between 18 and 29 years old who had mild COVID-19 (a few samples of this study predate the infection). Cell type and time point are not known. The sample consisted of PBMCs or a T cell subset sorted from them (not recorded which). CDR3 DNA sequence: TGCGCCAGCAGCAGCCGACAGGCGACTAGCACAGATACGCAGTATTTT. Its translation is CASSSRQATSTDTQYF.